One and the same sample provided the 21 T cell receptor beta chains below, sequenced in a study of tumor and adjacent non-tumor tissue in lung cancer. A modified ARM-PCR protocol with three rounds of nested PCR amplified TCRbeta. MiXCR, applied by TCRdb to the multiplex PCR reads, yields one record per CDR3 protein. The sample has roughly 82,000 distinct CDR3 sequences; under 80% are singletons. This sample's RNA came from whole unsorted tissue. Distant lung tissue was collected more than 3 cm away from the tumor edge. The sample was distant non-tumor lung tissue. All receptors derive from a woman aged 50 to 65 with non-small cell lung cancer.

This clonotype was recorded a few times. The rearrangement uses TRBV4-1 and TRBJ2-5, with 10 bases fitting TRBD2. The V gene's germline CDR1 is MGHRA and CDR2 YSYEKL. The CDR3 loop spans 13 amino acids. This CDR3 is CVSSQAGGLDQYF. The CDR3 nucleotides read TGCGTAAGCAGCCAAGCGGGGGGGTTGGACCAGTACTTC.

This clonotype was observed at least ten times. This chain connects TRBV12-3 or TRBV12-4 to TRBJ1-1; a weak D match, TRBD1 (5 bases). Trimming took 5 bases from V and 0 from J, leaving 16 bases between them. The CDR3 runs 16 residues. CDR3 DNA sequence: TGTGCCAGCAGTGTATCAGGGAGACTCATGAACACTGAAGCTTTCTTT. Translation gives CASSVSGRLMNTEAFF.

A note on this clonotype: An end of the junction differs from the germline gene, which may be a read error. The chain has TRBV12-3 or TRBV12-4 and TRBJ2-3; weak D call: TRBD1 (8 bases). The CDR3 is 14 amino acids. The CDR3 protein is CASGRDRSTDTQYF. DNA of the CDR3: TGTGCCAGCGGGAGGGACAGGAGCACGGATACGCAGTATTTT.

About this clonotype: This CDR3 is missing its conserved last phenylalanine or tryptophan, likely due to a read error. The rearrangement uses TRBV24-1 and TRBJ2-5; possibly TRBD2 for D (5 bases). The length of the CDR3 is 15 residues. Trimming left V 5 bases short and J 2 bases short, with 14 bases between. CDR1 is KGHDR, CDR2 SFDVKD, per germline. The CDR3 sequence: CATSVRAAAQETQYL. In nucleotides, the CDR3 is TGTGCCACCAGTGTGAGGGCAGCGGCGCAAGAGACCCAGTACTTA.

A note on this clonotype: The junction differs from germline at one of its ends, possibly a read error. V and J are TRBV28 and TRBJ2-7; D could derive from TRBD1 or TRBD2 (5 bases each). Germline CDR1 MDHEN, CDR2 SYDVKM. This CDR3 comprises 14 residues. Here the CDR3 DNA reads TGCGCCAGCAGTTCCGGTCGGGGCAGGGACGAGCAGTACTTC. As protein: CASSSGRGRDEQYF.

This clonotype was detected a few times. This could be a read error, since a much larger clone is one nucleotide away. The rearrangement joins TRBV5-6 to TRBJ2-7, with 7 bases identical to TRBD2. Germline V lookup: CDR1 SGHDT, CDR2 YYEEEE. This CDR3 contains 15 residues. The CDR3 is CASCLLALKGYEQYF. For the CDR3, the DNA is TGTGCCAGCTGCTTACTAGCGCTAAAAGGTTACGAGCAGTACTTC.

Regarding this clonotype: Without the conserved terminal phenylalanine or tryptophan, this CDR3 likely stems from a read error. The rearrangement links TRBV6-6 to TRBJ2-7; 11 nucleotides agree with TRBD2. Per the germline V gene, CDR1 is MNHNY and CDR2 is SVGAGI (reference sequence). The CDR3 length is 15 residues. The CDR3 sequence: CTSRTRLAGIYEQYY. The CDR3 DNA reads TGTACTAGCCGAACCCGACTAGCGGGAATATACGAGCAGTACTAC.

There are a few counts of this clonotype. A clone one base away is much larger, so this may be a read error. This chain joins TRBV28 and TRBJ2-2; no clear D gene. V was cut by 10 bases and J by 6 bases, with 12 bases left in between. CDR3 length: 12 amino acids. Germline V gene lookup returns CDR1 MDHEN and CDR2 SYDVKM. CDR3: CAILAGAGELFF. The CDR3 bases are TGTGCCATCCTTGCTGGAGCCGGGGAGCTGTTTTTT.

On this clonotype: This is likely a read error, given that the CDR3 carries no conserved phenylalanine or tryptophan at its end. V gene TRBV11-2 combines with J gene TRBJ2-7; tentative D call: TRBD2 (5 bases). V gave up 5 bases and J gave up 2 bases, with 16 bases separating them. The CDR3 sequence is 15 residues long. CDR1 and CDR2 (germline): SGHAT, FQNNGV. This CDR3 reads CASSTWRGRTYEQYC. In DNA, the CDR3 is TGTGCCAGCAGCACCTGGAGAGGGCGCACCTACGAGCAGTACTGC.

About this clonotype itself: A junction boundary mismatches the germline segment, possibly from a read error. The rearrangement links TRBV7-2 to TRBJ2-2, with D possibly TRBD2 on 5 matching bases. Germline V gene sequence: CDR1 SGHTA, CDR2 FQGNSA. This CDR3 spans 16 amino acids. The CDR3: CASSLNPALNTGELSF. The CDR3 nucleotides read TGTGCCAGCAGCTTAAATCCCGCCCTAAACACCGGGGAGCTGTCCTTT.

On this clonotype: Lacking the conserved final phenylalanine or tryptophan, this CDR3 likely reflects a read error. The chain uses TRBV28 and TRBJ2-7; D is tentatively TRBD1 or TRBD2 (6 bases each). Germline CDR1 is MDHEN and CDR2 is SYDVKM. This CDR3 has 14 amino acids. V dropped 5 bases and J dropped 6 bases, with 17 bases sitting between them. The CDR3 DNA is TGTGCCAGCAGTAAGGGGGGCGCCTTCATCGAGCAGTACCTC. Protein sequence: CASSKGGAFIEQYL.

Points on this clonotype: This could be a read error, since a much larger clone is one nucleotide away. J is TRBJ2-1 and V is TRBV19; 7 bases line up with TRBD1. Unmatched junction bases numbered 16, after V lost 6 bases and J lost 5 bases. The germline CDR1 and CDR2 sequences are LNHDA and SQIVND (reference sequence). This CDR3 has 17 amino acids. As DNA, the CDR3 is TGTGCCAGTAGCGCCCAGCCTCAGGGGGTCTTGAACAATGAGCAGTTCTTC. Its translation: CASSAQPQGVLNNEQFF.

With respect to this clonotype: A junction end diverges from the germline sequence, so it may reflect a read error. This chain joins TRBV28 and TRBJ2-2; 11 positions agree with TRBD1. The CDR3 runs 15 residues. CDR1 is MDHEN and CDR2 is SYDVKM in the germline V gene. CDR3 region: CAISWGQGDTGDLFF. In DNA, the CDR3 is TGTGCCATCAGTTGGGGACAGGGGGACACCGGGGACCTGTTTTTT.

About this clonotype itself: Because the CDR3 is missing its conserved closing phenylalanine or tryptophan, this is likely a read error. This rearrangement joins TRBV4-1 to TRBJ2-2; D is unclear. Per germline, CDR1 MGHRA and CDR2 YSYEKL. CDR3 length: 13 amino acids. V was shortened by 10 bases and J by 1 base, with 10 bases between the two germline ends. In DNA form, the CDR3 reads TGCGCCACCACCTGGAGGAACACCGGGGAGCTGTTTTAT. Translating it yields CATTWRNTGELFY.

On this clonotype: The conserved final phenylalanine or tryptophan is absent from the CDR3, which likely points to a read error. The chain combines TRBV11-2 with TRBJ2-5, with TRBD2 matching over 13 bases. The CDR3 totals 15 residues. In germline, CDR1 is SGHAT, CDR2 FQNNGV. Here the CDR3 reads CANSLGTSGKETQYV. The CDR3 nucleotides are TGTGCCAACAGCTTAGGGACTAGCGGGAAAGAGACCCAGTACGTC.

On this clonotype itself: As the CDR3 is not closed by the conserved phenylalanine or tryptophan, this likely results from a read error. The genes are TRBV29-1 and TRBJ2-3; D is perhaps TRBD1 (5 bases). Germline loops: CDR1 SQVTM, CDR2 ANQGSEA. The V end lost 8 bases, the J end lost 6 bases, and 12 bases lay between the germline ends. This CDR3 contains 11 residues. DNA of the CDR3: TGCAGCCTTAGACAGACTGATACGCAGTATTTG. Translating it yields CSLRQTDTQYL.

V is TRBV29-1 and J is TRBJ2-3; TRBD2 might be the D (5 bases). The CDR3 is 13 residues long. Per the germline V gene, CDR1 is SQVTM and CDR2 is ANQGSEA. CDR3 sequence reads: CIILSGRPDTQYF. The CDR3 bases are TGCATCATTCTGAGCGGCCGCCCAGATACGCAGTATTTT.

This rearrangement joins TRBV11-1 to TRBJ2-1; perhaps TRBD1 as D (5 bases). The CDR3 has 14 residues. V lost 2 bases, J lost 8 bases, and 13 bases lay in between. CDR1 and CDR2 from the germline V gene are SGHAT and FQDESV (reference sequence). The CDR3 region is CASSLKGLMDEQFF. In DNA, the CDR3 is TGTGCCAGCAGCTTAAAGGGGCTTATGGATGAGCAGTTCTTC.

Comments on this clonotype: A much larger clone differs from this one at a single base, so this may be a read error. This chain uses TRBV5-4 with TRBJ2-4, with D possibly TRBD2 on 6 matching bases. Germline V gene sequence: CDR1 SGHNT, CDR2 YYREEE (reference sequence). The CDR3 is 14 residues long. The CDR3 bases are TGTGCCAGCAACTTGAAAGGGACTAAAAACATTCAGTACTTC. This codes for CASNLKGTKNIQYF.

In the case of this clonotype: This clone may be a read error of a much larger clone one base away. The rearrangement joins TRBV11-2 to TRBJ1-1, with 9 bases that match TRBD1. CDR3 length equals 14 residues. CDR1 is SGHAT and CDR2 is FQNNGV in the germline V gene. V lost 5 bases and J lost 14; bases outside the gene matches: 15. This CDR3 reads CASSRDRANTETFF. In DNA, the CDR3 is TGTGCCAGCAGCCGGGACAGGGCGAACACTGAAACCTTCTTT.

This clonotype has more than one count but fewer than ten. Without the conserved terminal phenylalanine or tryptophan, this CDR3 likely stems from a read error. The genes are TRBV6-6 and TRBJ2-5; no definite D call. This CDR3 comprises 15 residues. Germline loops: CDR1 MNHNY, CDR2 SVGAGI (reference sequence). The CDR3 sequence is CVSSPPDPAGETQYL. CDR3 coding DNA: TGTGTCAGCAGTCCCCCGGACCCAGCTGGGGAGACCCAGTACCTA.